The 11 T cell receptor beta chains below were found in one sample sequenced in a study of T-cell reconstitution after alpha-beta-depleted transplantation in children. The library targeted TCRbeta and was prepared with unique molecular identifiers. TCRdb reprocessed the PCR reads with MiXCR, giving one entry per CDR3 protein. The repertoire includes 90,000 to 100,000 distinct CDR3 sequences, 20% to 30% of them detected once, and roughly a fifth sits in the top ten. The input for sequencing was PBMCs, taken before TCRalphabeta/CD19-depleted stem cell transplant. The receptor set was obtained from a boy between 2 and 10 years old with acute lymphoblastic leukemia, due to receive a stem cell transplant.

The chain has TRBV4-1 and TRBJ2-7; D not resolved. The CDR3 runs to 15 residues. The ends were cut back, 0 bases at V and 7 bases at J, with 16 bases in the middle. CDR1 is MGHRA and CDR2 is YSYEKL in the germline V gene. The CDR3 DNA is TGCGCCAGCAGCCAAGACAGAGTAGAAGAAAGGGAGCAGTACTTC. This encodes CASSQDRVEEREQYF.

The V gene is TRBV20-1, the J gene TRBJ2-7; D may be TRBD2 (5 bases). The ends were cut back, 3 bases at V and 1 base at J, with 13 bases in the middle. This CDR3 region has 14 residues. The germline V gene has CDR1 DFQATT and CDR2 SNEGSKA (reference sequence). This CDR3 is CSARTREGSYEQYF. The CDR3 DNA sequence: TGCAGTGCTAGGACACGAGAGGGTTCCTACGAGCAGTACTTC.

This clonotype came up a few times. This chain joins TRBV5-1 and TRBJ2-3; no clear D. Germline V lookup: CDR1 SGHRS, CDR2 YFSETQ. The CDR3 covers 14 residues. V shed 2 bases and J shed 2 bases, with 9 bases lying between them. The CDR3 DNA reads as TGCGCCAGCAGCTTTGGTGCCTTCACAGATACGCAGTATTTT. Translated, it gives CASSFGAFTDTQYF.

The chain links TRBV7-6 to TRBJ2-7; TRBD2 matches 12 bases. The CDR3 consists of 15 residues. The germline V gene has CDR1 SGHVS and CDR2 FNYEAQ. Unmatched junction bases numbered 7, after V lost 5 bases and J lost 5 bases. Written as DNA, the CDR3 is TGTGCCAGCAGCCCCAGACTAGCGGGGGTAAACGAGCAGTACTTC. Translated: CASSPRLAGVNEQYF.

This clonotype was detected a few times. The genes are TRBV20-1 and TRBJ1-2; D unresolved. V was cut by 6 bases and J by 2 bases, with 13 bases left in between. Germline CDR1 and CDR2: DFQATT and SNEGSKA (reference sequence). The CDR3 runs to 13 residues. The CDR3 DNA reads TGCAGTGCGGGAGAGGGTGGAAACTATGGCTACACCTTC. Protein product: CSAGEGGNYGYTF.

The chain has TRBV28 and TRBJ2-1; a weak D match, TRBD2 (6 bases). V gave up 5 bases and J gave up 8 bases, with 16 bases separating them. Germline V gene lookup returns CDR1 MDHEN and CDR2 SYDVKM. This CDR3 contains 14 residues. The CDR3 here is CASSSLGGEDEQFF. The CDR3 bases are TGTGCCAGCAGTAGCTTGGGTGGGGAGGATGAGCAGTTCTTC.

This clonotype appeared a few times. The rearrangement uses TRBV29-1 and TRBJ2-3; no clear D. Germline V gene data show CDR1 as SQVTM and CDR2 as ANQGSEA. This CDR3 spans 12 amino acids. Trimming removed 2 bases at V and 4 bases at J, with 7 bases between. The CDR3 loop is CSVEPSPDTQYF. The CDR3 DNA follows: TGCAGCGTTGAACCCTCCCCAGATACGCAGTATTTT.

The chain employs TRBV7-9 and TRBJ2-5, with unresolved D. Germline CDR1 SEHNR, CDR2 FQNEAQ (reference sequence). The CDR3 has 13 residues. Trimming took 5 bases from V and 1 from J, leaving 8 bases between them. CDR3 loop: CASSPALQETQYF. The CDR3 DNA reads TGTGCCAGCAGCCCGGCTCTCCAAGAGACCCAGTACTTC.

The rearrangement joins TRBV20-1 to TRBJ2-5; maybe TRBD2 (5 bases). Germline V gene lookup returns CDR1 DFQATT and CDR2 SNEGSKA (reference sequence). Between the trimmed V and J ends, which lost 5 bases and 1 base, there was a span of 14 bases. The CDR3 length is 14 residues. The CDR3 reads CSAVKDSSQETQYF. CDR3 DNA sequence: TGCAGTGCTGTTAAGGACTCCAGCCAAGAGACCCAGTACTTC.

The V and J genes are TRBV30 and TRBJ2-1; TRBD2 agrees at 9 bases. V shed 2 bases, J shed 4 bases, and the junction held 6 bases outside the gene matches. Looked up from germline, CDR1 is GTSNPN and CDR2 is SVGIG (reference sequence). The CDR3 runs 15 residues. CDR3 amino acids: CAWSLGTSIYNEQFF. The CDR3 DNA follows: TGTGCCTGGAGTCTCGGGACTAGCATATACAATGAGCAGTTCTTC.

This clonotype was counted between two and nine times. The CDR3 DNA sequence: TGCGCCAGCAGCTCCGGGACTAGCGGAGTGGTAAAAAACATTCAGTACTTC. As protein: CASSSGTSGVVKNIQYF. This rearrangement joins TRBV5-1 to TRBJ2-4, with TRBD2 matching 11 bases. J was trimmed by 4 bases and V by 3 bases; bases with no gene match: 9. CDR3 length equals 17 residues. Germline lookup yields CDR1 SGHRS and CDR2 YFSETQ.